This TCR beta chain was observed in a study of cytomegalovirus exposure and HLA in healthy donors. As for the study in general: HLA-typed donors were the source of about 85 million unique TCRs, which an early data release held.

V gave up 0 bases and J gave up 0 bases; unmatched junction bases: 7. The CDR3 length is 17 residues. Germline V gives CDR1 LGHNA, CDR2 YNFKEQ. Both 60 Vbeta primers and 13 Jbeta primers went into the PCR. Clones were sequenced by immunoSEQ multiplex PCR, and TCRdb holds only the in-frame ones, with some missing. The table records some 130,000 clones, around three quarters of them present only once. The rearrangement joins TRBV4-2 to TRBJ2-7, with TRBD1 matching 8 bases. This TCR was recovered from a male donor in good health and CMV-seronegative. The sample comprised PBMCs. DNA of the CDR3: TGTGCCAGCAGCCAAGAACTGGGACAGGTTAACTCCTACGAGCAGTACTTC. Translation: CASSQELGQVNSYEQYF.